This T cell receptor (beta chain) is from a study of cytomegalovirus exposure and HLA in healthy donors. Points from the study as a whole: TCR beta chains numbering 164 were designated cytomegalovirus-associated. In vitro assays verified that three CMV-associated chains recognized CMV antigens specifically.

Clones were sequenced by immunoSEQ multiplex PCR, and TCRdb holds only the in-frame ones, with some missing. Of about 120,000 clones in the sample, approximately 90% were seen once. A note on this clone: Antigen specificity is unknown.

This CDR3 spans 15 amino acids. V lost 1 base, J lost 5 bases, and 8 bases stayed unmatched. Germline V gives CDR1 SGHAT, CDR2 FQNNGV. The specimen was PBMCs. The V gene is TRBV11-2, the J gene TRBJ2-7, with TRBD1 matching over 7 bases. The sequence came from a man younger than 35 in good health and CMV-seropositive. CDR3 region: CASSLVTGDVHEQYF. The CDR3 DNA follows: TGTGCCAGCAGCTTAGTTACAGGGGATGTACACGAGCAGTACTTC.